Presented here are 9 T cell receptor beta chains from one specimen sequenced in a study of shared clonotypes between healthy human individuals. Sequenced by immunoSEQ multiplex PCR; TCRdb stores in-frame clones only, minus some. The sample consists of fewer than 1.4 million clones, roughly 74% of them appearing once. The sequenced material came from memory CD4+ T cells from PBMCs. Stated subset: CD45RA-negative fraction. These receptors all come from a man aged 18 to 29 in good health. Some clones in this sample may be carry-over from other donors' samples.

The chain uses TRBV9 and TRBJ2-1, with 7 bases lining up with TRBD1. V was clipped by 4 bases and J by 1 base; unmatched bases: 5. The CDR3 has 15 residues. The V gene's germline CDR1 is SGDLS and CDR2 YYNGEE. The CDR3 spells CASSPPQGSYNEQFF. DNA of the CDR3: TGTGCCAGCAGCCCCCCACAGGGGTCCTACAATGAGCAGTTCTTC.

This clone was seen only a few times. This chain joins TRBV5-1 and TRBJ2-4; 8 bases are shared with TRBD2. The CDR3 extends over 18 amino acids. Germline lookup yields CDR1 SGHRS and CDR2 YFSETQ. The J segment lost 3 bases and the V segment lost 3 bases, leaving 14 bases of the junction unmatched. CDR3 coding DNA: TGCGCCAGCAGCTCTTCCCCCCGGGAGGGCCCTGACAAAAACATTCAGTACTTC. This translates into CASSSSPREGPDKNIQYF.

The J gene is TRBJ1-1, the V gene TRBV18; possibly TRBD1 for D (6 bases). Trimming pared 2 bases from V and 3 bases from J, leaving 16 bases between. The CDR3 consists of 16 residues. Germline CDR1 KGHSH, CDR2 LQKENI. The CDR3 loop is CASSPLLGAADTEAFF. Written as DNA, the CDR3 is TGTGCCAGCTCACCATTATTGGGGGCGGCGGACACTGAAGCTTTCTTT.

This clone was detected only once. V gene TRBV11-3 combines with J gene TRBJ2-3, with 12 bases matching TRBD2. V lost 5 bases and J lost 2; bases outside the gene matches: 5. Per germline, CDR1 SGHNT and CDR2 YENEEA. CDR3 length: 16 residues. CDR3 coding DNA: TGTGCCAGCAGCAGGGGACTAGCGGGTGCCACAGATACGCAGTATTTT. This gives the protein CASSRGLAGATDTQYF.

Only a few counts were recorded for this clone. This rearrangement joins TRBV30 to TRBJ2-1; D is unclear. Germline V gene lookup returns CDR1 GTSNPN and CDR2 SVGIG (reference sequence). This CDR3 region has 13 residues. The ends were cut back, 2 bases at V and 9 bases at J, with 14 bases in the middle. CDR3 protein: CAWSPNGVGEQFF. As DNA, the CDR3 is TGTGCCTGGAGTCCTAATGGGGTAGGTGAGCAGTTCTTC.

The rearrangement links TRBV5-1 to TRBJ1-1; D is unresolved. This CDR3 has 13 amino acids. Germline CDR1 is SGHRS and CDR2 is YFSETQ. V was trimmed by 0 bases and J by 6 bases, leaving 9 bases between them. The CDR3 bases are TGCGCCAGCAGCTTGGGCCAGGCGGCTGAAGCTTTCTTT. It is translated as CASSLGQAAEAFF.

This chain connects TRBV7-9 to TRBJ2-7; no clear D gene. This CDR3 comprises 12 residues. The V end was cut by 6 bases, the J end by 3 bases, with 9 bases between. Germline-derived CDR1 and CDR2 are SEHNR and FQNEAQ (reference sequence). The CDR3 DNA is TGTGCCAGCAGTTACGGAAACTACGAGCAGTACTTC. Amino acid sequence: CASSYGNYEQYF.

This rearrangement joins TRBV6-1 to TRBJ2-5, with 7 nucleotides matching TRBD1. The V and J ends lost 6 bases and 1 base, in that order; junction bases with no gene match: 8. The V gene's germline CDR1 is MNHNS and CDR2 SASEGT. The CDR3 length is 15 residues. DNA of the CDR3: TGTGCCAGCAGCCTCACCGGGACAGCCCAAGAGACCCAGTACTTC. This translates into CASSLTGTAQETQYF.

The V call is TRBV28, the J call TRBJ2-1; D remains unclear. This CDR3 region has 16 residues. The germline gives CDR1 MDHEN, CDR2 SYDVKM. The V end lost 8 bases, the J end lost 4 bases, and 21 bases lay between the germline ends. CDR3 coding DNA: TGTGCCAGCCTTACTTCCACGTCTAGACGATACAATGAGCAGTTCTTC. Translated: CASLTSTSRRYNEQFF. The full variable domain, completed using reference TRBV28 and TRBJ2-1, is DVKVTQSSRYLVKRTGEKVFLECVQDMDHENMFWYRQDPGLGLRLIYFSYDVKMKEKGDIPEGYSVSREKKERFSLILESASTNQTSMYLCASLTSTSRRYNEQFFGPGTRLTVL.